The 29 T cell receptor beta chains below all came from one sample that was sequenced in a study of long-term antiretroviral therapy in people with HIV (dated by TCRdb to the early 2020s). The immunoSEQ hsTCRB v3.0 assay was used at survey level resolution for TRB variable region sequencing. TCRdb took over this immuneACCESS table, retaining in-frame rearrangements with V and J assigned. Such tables are incomplete; in checked studies, under half of the missing clones stem from an unresolved V gene, and the remainder is unexplained. Within this sample are approximately 34,000 clones, with around 83% of them counted one time only. 6.2% of the sample is taken by the ten largest. This sample comprised unsorted PBMCs, obtained 1 year after starting antiretroviral therapy. Receptors originate from a young man with HIV.

The rearrangement uses TRBV21-1 and TRBJ2-7; the table's D call of TRBD2 was not tested on the DNA. TRBV21-1 is a documented pseudogene. The CDR3 totals 15 residues. The CDR3 sequence is CASSTNSGRKGEQYF. CDR3 nucleotides: TGTGCCAGCAGCACGAATAGCGGGAGAAAGGGCGAGCAGTACTTC.

The chain joins TRBV9 to TRBJ2-1; weak D call: TRBD2 (5 bases). V lost 1 base and J 5 bases, leaving 7 bases between the germline ends. CDR3 length equals 13 residues. Germline V gene sequence: CDR1 SGDLS, CDR2 YYNGEE. CDR3 sequence: CASSVLANNEQFF. The CDR3 DNA follows: TGTGCCAGCAGCGTACTAGCCAACAATGAGCAGTTCTTC.

This clone was counted once. The V and J genes are TRBV5-1 and TRBJ2-7; D might be TRBD1 (5 bases). This CDR3 is built from 14 residues. From germline, CDR1 is SGHRS and CDR2 YFSETQ. V lost 0 bases to trimming and J lost 2 bases, with 9 bases between them. The CDR3 loop reads CASSLGQTPYEQYF. The CDR3 nucleotides read TGCGCCAGCAGCTTGGGACAGACCCCCTACGAGCAGTACTTC. Together with reference TRBV5-1 and TRBJ2-7, the CDR3 gives the full variable domain: KAGVTQTPRYLIKTRGQQVTLSCSPISGHRSVSWYQQTPGQGLQFLFEYFSETQRNKGNFPGRFSGRQFSNSRSEMNVSTLELGDSALYLCASSLGQTPYEQYFGPGTRLTVT.

CDR3 coding DNA: TGTGCCAGCAGCTTGTTTTTAGACACCCACACTGAAGCTTTCTTT. This encodes CASSLFLDTHTEAFF. V usage is TRBV5-8 and J usage is TRBJ1-1; no firm D call. CDR3 length equals 15 residues. V was clipped by 1 base and J by 3 bases, with 13 bases between them. Germline lookup yields CDR1 SGHTS and CDR2 YDEGEE.

This clone has a single count. The genes are TRBV19 and TRBJ1-1; D remains ambiguous. Looked up from germline, CDR1 is LNHDA and CDR2 is SQIVND (reference sequence). V lost 6 bases to trimming and J lost 1 base, with 6 bases between them. CDR3 length: 12 amino acids. The chain's CDR3 is CASRDWNTEAFF. CDR3 in DNA: TGTGCCAGTAGGGACTGGAACACTGAAGCTTTCTTT.

This chain uses TRBV4-1 with TRBJ1-1; D unresolved. Germline V gene sequence: CDR1 MGHRA, CDR2 YSYEKL. V gave up 0 bases and J gave up 6 bases, with 11 bases separating them. The length of the CDR3 is 14 residues. CDR3 amino acids: CASSQEEEVAEAFF. The CDR3, as DNA: TGCGCCAGCAGCCAAGAGGAGGAAGTCGCTGAAGCTTTCTTT.

The rearrangement links TRBV7-9 to TRBJ2-3; D possibly corresponds to TRBD1 (6 bases). The CDR3 loop spans 15 amino acids. Trimming pared 3 bases from V and 0 bases from J, leaving 10 bases between. Germline V gene lookup returns CDR1 SEHNR and CDR2 FQNEAQ (reference sequence). As DNA, the CDR3 is TGTGCCAGCAGCTTCGGACAGAGAAGCACAGATACGCAGTATTTT. Protein sequence: CASSFGQRSTDTQYF. The entire variable domain, with the rest obtained from reference TRBV7-9 and TRBJ2-3, is as follows: DTGVSQNPRHKITKRGQNVTFRCDPISEHNRLYWYRQTLGQGPEFLTYFQNEAQLEKSRLLSDRFSAERPKGSFSTLEIQRTEQGDSAMYLCASSFGQRSTDTQYFGPGTRLTVL.

The gene calls are TRBV28 and TRBJ2-7; weak D call: TRBD1 (6 bases). The CDR3 is 14 amino acids. Germline CDR1 is MDHEN and CDR2 is SYDVKM. Trimming shortened V by 6 bases and J by 1 base, and 13 bases separated the two germline ends. The chain's CDR3 is CASSTGFGSYEQYF. In nucleotides, the CDR3 is TGTGCCAGCAGCACAGGGTTCGGGTCCTACGAGCAGTACTTC.

The J gene is TRBJ1-1, the V gene TRBV29-1; D is undetermined. In germline, CDR1 is SQVTM, CDR2 ANQGSEA. The V end was cut by 4 bases, the J end by 4 bases, with 13 bases between. The CDR3 has 13 residues. The CDR3 DNA reads TGCAGCGTTGTGTCCCCCAGAAGCACTGAAGCTTTCTTT. Encoded protein: CSVVSPRSTEAFF.

This rearrangement joins TRBV27 to TRBJ1-4; 9 nucleotides align to TRBD1. The germline gives CDR1 MNHEY, CDR2 SMNVEV (reference sequence). Trimming at V came to 3 bases and at J to 3 bases, leaving 17 bases not matched to a gene. This CDR3 has 20 residues. Here the CDR3 reads CASSFYDPGQGHWANEKLFF. In DNA form, the CDR3 reads TGTGCCAGCAGTTTCTACGATCCGGGACAGGGACATTGGGCTAATGAAAAACTGTTTTTT.

The rearrangement uses TRBV7-9 and TRBJ2-7; D is unclear. Germline CDR1 reads SEHNR; CDR2 reads FQNEAQ (reference sequence). The CDR3 sequence is 11 residues long. V dropped 5 bases and J dropped 6 bases, with 8 bases sitting between them. The CDR3 DNA is TGTGCCAGCAGCCCCCTGGCCGAGCAGTACTTC. It specifies CASSPLAEQYF.

The rearrangement uses TRBV7-6 and TRBJ2-5; a weak D match, TRBD1 (6 bases). This CDR3 has 15 amino acids. V dropped 5 bases and J dropped 1 base, with 14 bases sitting between them. Germline CDR1 reads SGHVS; CDR2 reads FNYEAQ. The CDR3 nucleotides read TGTGCCAGCAGCCCTCGACCAGGGGTCCAAGAGACCCAGTACTTC. Its translation is CASSPRPGVQETQYF.

V gene TRBV19 combines with J gene TRBJ1-4, with 8 positions matching TRBD1. The V and J ends lost 4 bases and 8 bases, in that order; junction bases with no gene match: 3. The germline V gene has CDR1 LNHDA and CDR2 SQIVND (reference sequence). The CDR3 sequence is 13 residues long. The CDR3 here is CASSRDRKEKLFF. In nucleotides, the CDR3 is TGTGCCAGTAGTAGGGACAGGAAGGAAAAACTGTTTTTT.

This chain connects TRBV7-9 to TRBJ2-2; 9 bases match TRBD2. V trimming: 2 bases; J trimming: 2 bases; junction bases outside the gene matches: 12. The CDR3 has 19 amino acids. Germline loops: CDR1 SEHNR, CDR2 FQNEAQ (reference sequence). In DNA, the CDR3 is TGTGCCAGCAGCTTACTCCCGAACCTAGCGGGGCGAAACACCGGGGAGCTGTTTTTT. It codes for CASSLLPNLAGRNTGELFF.

The genes are TRBV19 and TRBJ1-5; D is uncertain. The germline CDR1 and CDR2 sequences are LNHDA and SQIVND (reference sequence). The CDR3 is made up of 13 amino acids. The V end lost 3 bases, the J end lost 9 bases, and 12 bases lay between the germline ends. CDR3 coding DNA: TGTGCCAGTAGTATTAGCCCCCGGGCGCCCCAGCATTTT. It specifies CASSISPRAPQHF.

This clone was counted a few times. This chain uses TRBV9 with TRBJ2-1; 8 positions agree with TRBD1. Germline trimming cut 3 bases from V and 3 bases from J; bases unmatched to any gene: 5. Germline V lookup: CDR1 SGDLS, CDR2 YYNGEE. The CDR3 runs to 15 residues. DNA of the CDR3: TGTGCCAGCAGCGCCACCGGGACAGGCTACAATGAGCAGTTCTTC. This codes for CASSATGTGYNEQFF.

This chain uses TRBV28 with TRBJ2-3; TRBD1 agrees at 9 bases. The V segment lost 4 bases and the J segment 5 bases; nucleotides outside the gene matches: 10. Germline lookup yields CDR1 MDHEN and CDR2 SYDVKM. This CDR3 region has 16 residues. The CDR3 sequence: CASSSPGTGLRDTQYF. CDR3 coding DNA: TGTGCCAGCAGTTCACCCGGGACAGGGTTAAGAGATACGCAGTATTTT.

The chain has TRBV5-1 and TRBJ2-3; D is perhaps TRBD1 (5 bases). The V gene's germline CDR1 is SGHRS and CDR2 YFSETQ. Deletions cut 4 bases from V and 4 bases from J, with 19 bases between. The CDR3 runs to 16 residues. CDR3 DNA: TGCGCCAGCAGCCTGTGGACATTTGGAGATGCAGATACGCAGTATTTT. Protein: CASSLWTFGDADTQYF.

The rearrangement joins TRBV25-1 to TRBJ1-1; D unclear. Germline values: CDR1 MGHDK, CDR2 SYGVNS. Trimming cost V 4 bases and J 1 base, with 4 bases left between them. The CDR3 sequence is 12 residues long. The CDR3 DNA sequence: TGTGCCAGCAGTGCCCCGAACACTGAAGCTTTCTTT. Amino acid sequence: CASSAPNTEAFF.

The chain uses TRBV9 and TRBJ1-5, with D maybe TRBD1 (6 bases). The CDR3 is 13 amino acids. Germline V gene lookup returns CDR1 SGDLS and CDR2 YYNGEE. With 2 bases removed from V and 7 bases from J, the gap between germline ends came to 10 bases. CDR3 in DNA: TGTGCCAGCAGCGTTAGTGGGGGCCAGCCCCAGCATTTT. Translation gives CASSVSGGQPQHF. Looking up the rest from reference TRBV9 and TRBJ1-5 gives the full variable domain: DSGVTQTPKHLITATGQRVTLRCSPRSGDLSVYWYQQSLDQGLQFLIQYYNGEERAKGNILERFSAQQFPDLHSELNLSSLELGDSALYFCASSVSGGQPQHFGDGTRLSIL.

This sequence joins TRBV10-3 and TRBJ2-1, with D tentatively TRBD1 or TRBD2 (6 bases each). Germline values: CDR1 ENHRY, CDR2 SYGVKD. Trimming stripped 7 bases from V and 7 bases from J, with 11 bases between. The CDR3 is made up of 12 amino acids. CDR3 DNA sequence: TGTGCCATCAAGGGGGGCCGGAATGAGCAGTTCTTC. It encodes CAIKGGRNEQFF.

The chain is built from TRBV5-4 and TRBJ1-1; no reliable D call. Germline lookup yields CDR1 SGHNT and CDR2 YYREEE (reference sequence). The CDR3 consists of 14 residues. V lost 4 bases and J lost 1, with 11 bases in between. CDR3 sequence: CASSTLDTNTEAFF. The CDR3 DNA is TGTGCCAGCAGCACCCTAGACACGAACACTGAAGCTTTCTTT.

The chain links TRBV7-9 to TRBJ2-7, with TRBD2 matching over 12 bases. The CDR3 totals 14 residues. Germline loops: CDR1 SEHNR, CDR2 FQNEAQ (reference sequence). The J segment lost 4 bases and the V segment lost 8 bases, leaving 6 bases of the junction unmatched. As DNA, the CDR3 is TGTGCCAGCGGAGGGACTAGCGGGTCTTACGAGCAGTACTTC. This gives the protein CASGGTSGSYEQYF.

This clone turned up a few times. V usage is TRBV7-9 and J usage is TRBJ2-7; D perhaps matches TRBD1 (5 bases). The CDR3 runs to 15 residues. Trimming left V 5 bases short and J 2 bases short, with 16 bases between. Germline lookup yields CDR1 SEHNR and CDR2 FQNEAQ (reference sequence). CDR3 region: CASSPPIQAPYEQYF. For the CDR3, the DNA is TGTGCCAGCAGCCCCCCGATACAGGCTCCCTACGAGCAGTACTTC.

The chain has TRBV5-6 and TRBJ1-1, with a possible D match to TRBD1 (5 bases). The CDR3 is 13 amino acids. CDR1 SGHDT and CDR2 YYEEEE come from the germline V gene. Deletions cut 1 base from V and 5 bases from J, with 9 bases between. CDR3 sequence reads: CASSLTGGTEAFF. In DNA form, the CDR3 reads TGTGCCAGCAGCTTGACCGGGGGTACTGAAGCTTTCTTT.

The chain joins TRBV7-9 to TRBJ2-7; TRBD1 agrees at 7 bases. CDR1 is SEHNR, CDR2 FQNEAQ, per germline (reference sequence). V trimming: 5 bases; J trimming: 0 bases; junction bases outside the gene matches: 10. The CDR3 is made up of 16 amino acids. The CDR3 coding sequence is TGTGCCAGCAGCCCACCAGGGGGATCTCTCTCCTACGAGCAGTACTTC. It translates to CASSPPGGSLSYEQYF.

The CDR3 protein is CASSQDSTTGIRDGYTF. The CDR3 coding sequence is TGCGCCAGCAGCCAAGATTCGACGACAGGGATCCGGGATGGCTACACCTTC. J is TRBJ1-2 and V is TRBV4-1; 7 bases line up with TRBD1. V was pared by 0 bases and J by 6 bases, with 13 bases of the junction left unmatched. The length of the CDR3 is 17 residues. In germline, CDR1 is MGHRA, CDR2 YSYEKL.

V and J are TRBV6-4 and TRBJ1-2; D perhaps matches TRBD1 (5 bases). V lost 3 bases to trimming and J lost 7 bases, with 15 bases between them. This CDR3 comprises 14 residues. Germline values: CDR1 MRHNA, CDR2 SNTAGT. In nucleotides, the CDR3 is TGTGCCAGCAGTGAATTCAAAGGGGCGTCTGGCTACACCTTC. Amino acids: CASSEFKGASGYTF.

This chain uses TRBV9 with TRBJ1-2, with D maybe TRBD1 (5 bases). Germline values: CDR1 SGDLS, CDR2 YYNGEE. The ends were cut back, 0 bases at V and 7 bases at J, with 10 bases in the middle. The CDR3 loop spans 13 amino acids. CDR3 bases: TGTGCCAGCAGCGTAGGGGGGGTTGGTGGCTACACCTTC. It specifies CASSVGGVGGYTF.